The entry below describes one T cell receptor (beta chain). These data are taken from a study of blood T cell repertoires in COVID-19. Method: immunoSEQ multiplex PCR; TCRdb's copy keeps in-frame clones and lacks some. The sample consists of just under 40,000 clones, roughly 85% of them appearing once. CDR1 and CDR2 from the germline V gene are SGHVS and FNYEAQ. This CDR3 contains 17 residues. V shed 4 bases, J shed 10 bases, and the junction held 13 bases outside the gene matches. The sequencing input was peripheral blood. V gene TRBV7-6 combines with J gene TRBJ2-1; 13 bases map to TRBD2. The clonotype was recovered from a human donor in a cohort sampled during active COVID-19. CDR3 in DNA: TGTGCCAGCAGCTCCACGCCAAGGACTAGCGGGAGAAGGGAGCAGTTCTTC. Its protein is CASSSTPRTSGRREQFF.